One sample yielded the 31 T cell receptor beta chains listed below, sequenced in a study of T cells in narcolepsy. The repertoire was sequenced with immunoSEQ multiplex PCR; TCRdb's copy has only in-frame clones and lacks some. The table includes roughly 18,000 clones, about nine tenths detected once. Sequencing was performed on memory (CD45RA-) CD4+ T cells from blood. Receptor source: a human donor in good health.

The rearrangement uses TRBV5-4 and TRBJ2-1, with 8 bases lining up with TRBD2. CDR1 and CDR2 from the germline V gene are SGHNT and YYREEE (reference sequence). The CDR3 runs 13 residues. V was pared by 6 bases and J by 5 bases, with 4 bases of the junction left unmatched. CDR3 in amino acids: CASKREFNNEQFF. DNA for the CDR3: TGTGCCAGCAAGCGGGAGTTCAACAATGAGCAGTTCTTC.

The chain has TRBV11-2 and TRBJ1-1; no definite D call. Germline V gene lookup returns CDR1 SGHAT and CDR2 FQNNGV. The germline V and J ends were trimmed by 5 bases and 3 bases, with 25 bases remaining between them. The CDR3 length is 18 residues. This CDR3 is CASSAKRTVMGRDTEAFF. CDR3 in DNA: TGTGCCAGCAGCGCCAAAAGGACGGTGATGGGGAGGGACACTGAAGCTTTCTTT.

The chain joins TRBV14 to TRBJ1-1; D call uncertain. Germline V gene sequence: CDR1 SGHDN, CDR2 FVKESK. The ends were cut back, 0 bases at V and 4 bases at J, with 15 bases in the middle. The CDR3 sequence is 16 residues long. The DNA for the CDR3 is TGTGCCAGCAGCCAAGATCTGTCCGGGTGGGGCACTGAAGCTTTCTTT. Protein product: CASSQDLSGWGTEAFF.

The chain couples TRBV19 to TRBJ2-5; maybe TRBD2 (5 bases). The CDR3 consists of 15 residues. Trimming cost V 4 bases and J 1 base, with 13 bases left between them. CDR1 is LNHDA, CDR2 SQIVND, per germline (reference sequence). CDR3: CASSTYLAPQETQYF. CDR3 nucleotides: TGTGCCAGTAGTACTTATCTAGCCCCCCAAGAGACCCAGTACTTC.

This chain links TRBV6-5 with TRBJ2-7; D assignment may be TRBD1 or TRBD2 (5 bases each). Germline V gene lookup returns CDR1 MNHEY and CDR2 SVGAGI. The CDR3 extends over 14 amino acids. Trimming removed 6 bases at V and 0 bases at J, with 12 bases between. In DNA, the CDR3 is TGTGCCAGCAGCCGGGACGCGAGCTCCTACGAGCAGTACTTC. Its translation: CASSRDASSYEQYF.

In its sample, this clone was seen once. The chain joins TRBV6-1 to TRBJ2-3; D is perhaps TRBD1 or TRBD2 (5 bases each). CDR1 and CDR2 from the germline V gene are MNHNS and SASEGT. The CDR3 has 16 residues. Trimming removed 1 base at V and 1 base at J, with 12 bases between. The CDR3 is CASSEGGSLGTDTQYF. DNA for the CDR3: TGTGCCAGCAGTGAAGGGGGGTCGTTGGGCACAGATACGCAGTATTTT.

The V gene is TRBV29-1, the J gene TRBJ1-1; tentative D call: TRBD1 (5 bases). The V end lost 6 bases, the J end lost 1 base, and 12 bases lay between the germline ends. The CDR3 is made up of 13 amino acids. Germline CDR1 is SQVTM and CDR2 is ANQGSEA. The CDR3 loop reads CSVGLGGNTEAFF. The CDR3 nucleotides read TGCAGCGTCGGTCTCGGGGGGAACACTGAAGCTTTCTTT.

The chain joins TRBV29-1 to TRBJ1-3; D is possibly TRBD1 (5 bases). Trimming removed 3 bases at V and 0 bases at J, with 9 bases between. The CDR3 has 14 amino acids. Germline lookup yields CDR1 SQVTM and CDR2 ANQGSEA. Here the CDR3 DNA reads TGCAGCGTTGACGCACAGGACTCTGGAAACACCATATATTTT. It translates to CSVDAQDSGNTIYF.

The chain uses TRBV19 and TRBJ2-1; a possible D gene is TRBD1 (6 bases). CDR1 is LNHDA and CDR2 is SQIVND in the germline V gene (reference sequence). There are 14 residues in the CDR3. The V and J ends lost 3 bases and 5 bases respectively, with 11 bases between them. CDR3 in amino acids: CASSIGYRDNEQFF. In DNA form, the CDR3 reads TGTGCCAGTAGTATTGGTTACAGGGACAATGAGCAGTTCTTC. Complete variable domain (other parts from reference TRBV19 and TRBJ2-1): DGGITQSPKYLFRKEGQNVTLSCEQNLNHDAMYWYRQDPGQGLRLIYYSQIVNDFQKGDIAEGYSVSREKKESFPLTVTSAQKNPTAFYLCASSIGYRDNEQFFGPGTRLTVL.

The chain couples TRBV11-2 to TRBJ2-6; D is unclear. CDR1 and CDR2 (germline): SGHAT, FQNNGV. V was clipped by 6 bases and J by 2 bases, with 14 bases between them. The CDR3 length is 16 residues. For the CDR3, the DNA is TGTGCCAGCAGTTTTATGTCGGGTCCTGGGGCCAACGTCCTGACTTTC. Translating gives CASSFMSGPGANVLTF.

The genes are TRBV21-1 and TRBJ2-3. TRBV21-1 is labeled a pseudogene. This CDR3 is built from 17 residues. CDR3 sequence: CASSKGCRIWCTDTQYF. The CDR3 DNA sequence: TGTGCCAGCAGCAAAGGGTGCCGAATATGGTGCACAGATACGCAGTATTTT.

The chain employs TRBV5-4 and TRBJ1-2, with D possibly TRBD1 on 6 matching bases. The germline V and J ends were trimmed by 0 bases and 3 bases, with 12 bases remaining between them. CDR1 is SGHNT, CDR2 YYREEE, per germline (reference sequence). The CDR3 has 15 amino acids. The CDR3 reads CASSLDRVEDYGYTF. As DNA, the CDR3 is TGTGCCAGCAGCTTGGACAGGGTGGAAGACTATGGCTACACCTTC.

This clone has only one observation. Other DNA sequences in the sample encode the same CDR3. This chain uses TRBV29-1 with TRBJ1-1, with D perhaps TRBD1 (5 bases). Germline V gene lookup returns CDR1 SQVTM and CDR2 ANQGSEA. This CDR3 has 13 residues. With 6 bases removed from V and 0 bases from J, the gap between germline ends came to 11 bases. The CDR3 DNA reads TGCAGCGTGGCCCGGGACCTGAACACTGAAGCTTTCTTT. This translates into CSVARDLNTEAFF.

The V and J genes are TRBV4-1 and TRBJ2-1; D is perhaps TRBD1 or TRBD2 (7 bases each). The germline V and J ends were trimmed by 4 bases and 11 bases, with 24 bases remaining between them. Germline assignment: CDR1 MGHRA and CDR2 YSYEKL. CDR3 size: 16 residues. CDR3 coding DNA: TGCGCCAGCAGCCTTCGCAGCGGGACAGACGGGCACCAGCAGTTCTTC. Its protein is CASSLRSGTDGHQQFF.

This sequence joins TRBV5-6 and TRBJ2-3; D could derive from TRBD1 or TRBD2 (5 bases each). V was pared by 3 bases and J by 0 bases, with 17 bases between. This CDR3 spans 17 amino acids. Germline CDR1 SGHDT, CDR2 YYEEEE. The CDR3 is CASSYPGPEGSTDTQYF. In nucleotides, the CDR3 is TGTGCCAGCAGCTACCCGGGACCGGAAGGCAGCACAGATACGCAGTATTTT.

The CDR3 coding sequence is TGTGCCAGCAGCTTGTTGGCGGGGGCGGCGGAGACCCAGTACTTC. As protein: CASSLLAGAAETQYF. The J gene is TRBJ2-5, the V gene TRBV5-6; a weak D match, TRBD2 (7 bases). The CDR3 has 15 amino acids. Germline V gene data show CDR1 as SGHDT and CDR2 as YYEEEE. The ends were cut back, 1 base at V and 5 bases at J, with 15 bases in the middle.

The rearrangement links TRBV19 to TRBJ2-5; D ambiguous. The CDR3 contains 14 residues. Germline V gene data show CDR1 as LNHDA and CDR2 as SQIVND (reference sequence). V lost 1 base and J 4 bases, leaving 10 bases between the germline ends. The CDR3 sequence: CASSIARSAETQYF. CDR3 coding DNA: TGTGCCAGTAGTATAGCCAGGTCGGCAGAGACCCAGTACTTC.

The gene calls are TRBV2 and TRBJ2-3; D gene uncertain. Germline CDR1 and CDR2: SNHLY and FYNNEI. The length of the CDR3 is 13 residues. V shed 5 bases and J shed 6 bases, with 12 bases lying between them. For the CDR3, the DNA is TGTGCCAGCAGTCGCGACTCCCAGGATACGCAGTATTTT. Amino acid sequence: CASSRDSQDTQYF.

This chain links TRBV28 with TRBJ2-7, with D possibly being TRBD2 (7 bases). Looked up from germline, CDR1 is MDHEN and CDR2 is SYDVKM. V gave up 7 bases and J gave up 3 bases, with 13 bases separating them. This CDR3 has 13 residues. CDR3 bases: TGTGCCAGCAAACGGGGGGCGGGCTACGAGCAGTACTTC. Amino acids: CASKRGAGYEQYF.

The chain combines TRBV10-3 with TRBJ1-1; D call uncertain. CDR3 size: 17 residues. Trimming stripped 0 bases from V and 0 bases from J, with 14 bases between. Looked up from germline, CDR1 is ENHRY and CDR2 is SYGVKD. The CDR3 loop is CAISESLETGMNTEAFF. The CDR3 DNA follows: TGTGCCATCAGTGAGTCTCTGGAGACGGGAATGAACACTGAAGCTTTCTTT.

V and J are TRBV7-6 and TRBJ2-2; D might be TRBD2 (6 bases). From germline, CDR1 is SGHVS and CDR2 FNYEAQ. Trimming stripped 0 bases from V and 5 bases from J, with 10 bases between. The CDR3 extends over 15 amino acids. Here the CDR3 reads CASSLAGGSTGELFF. As DNA, the CDR3 is TGTGCCAGCAGCTTAGCGGGAGGTAGTACCGGGGAGCTGTTTTTT.

The chain is built from TRBV5-4 and TRBJ1-2; D ambiguous. Looked up from germline, CDR1 is SGHNT and CDR2 is YYREEE (reference sequence). The V and J ends lost 2 bases and 2 bases respectively, with 10 bases between them. CDR3 length: 14 residues. This CDR3 is CASSLKGWNYGYTF. CDR3 DNA sequence: TGTGCCAGCAGCTTAAAGGGTTGGAACTATGGCTACACCTTC.

The chain combines TRBV30 with TRBJ1-1; D may be TRBD1 (6 bases). The V and J ends lost 2 bases and 7 bases respectively, with 11 bases between them. Germline V gene lookup returns CDR1 GTSNPN and CDR2 SVGIG (reference sequence). The length of the CDR3 is 12 residues. CDR3 in amino acids: CAWSPRGGEAFF. As DNA, the CDR3 is TGTGCCTGGAGTCCTAGGGGGGGTGAAGCTTTCTTT.

The rearrangement joins TRBV18 to TRBJ1-1, with TRBD1 matching over 8 bases. Unmatched junction bases numbered 10, after V lost 5 bases and J lost 5 bases. This CDR3 has 15 amino acids. Germline V gene sequence: CDR1 KGHSH, CDR2 LQKENI. The chain's CDR3 is CASSSLPTGETEAFF. In nucleotides, the CDR3 is TGTGCCAGCTCATCACTTCCGACAGGGGAAACTGAAGCTTTCTTT.

This CDR3 is CAIWGGGVGDTQYF. As DNA, the CDR3 is TGTGCCATCTGGGGAGGGGGGGTTGGAGATACGCAGTATTTT. This chain connects TRBV10-3 to TRBJ2-3; tentative D call: TRBD2 (7 bases). The CDR3 length is 14 residues. V lost 8 bases to trimming and J lost 5 bases, with 17 bases between them. The germline V gene encodes CDR1 ENHRY and CDR2 SYGVKD.

This clone was observed a single time. J is TRBJ2-1 and V is TRBV4-3; D remains unclear. The length of the CDR3 is 18 residues. Germline assignment: CDR1 LGHNA and CDR2 YSLEER. The V end was cut by 0 bases, the J end by 0 bases, with 15 bases between. The DNA for the CDR3 is TGCGCCAGCAGCCAAGATAGAGACGGGCCGAGCTCCTACAATGAGCAGTTCTTC. It codes for CASSQDRDGPSSYNEQFF.

The chain recombines TRBV7-2 with TRBJ1-6; D perhaps matches TRBD1 (5 bases). Per the germline V gene, CDR1 is SGHTA and CDR2 is FQGNSA. V was shortened by 5 bases and J by 7 bases, with 15 bases between the two germline ends. The CDR3 consists of 15 residues. CDR3 in DNA: TGTGCCAGCAGCCTATTCCCCACAGGAAATTCACCCCTCCACTTT. Translating it yields CASSLFPTGNSPLHF.

V and J are TRBV7-2 and TRBJ2-1; 8 bases line up with TRBD2. The junction had 17 bases not matched to a gene; V was cut back by 7 bases and J by 9 bases. This CDR3 spans 16 amino acids. Germline lookup yields CDR1 SGHTA and CDR2 FQGNSA. For the CDR3, the DNA is TGTGCCAGCATCGACGGGAGGGCGGGACAAGGTGGTGAGCAGTTCTTC. Translated: CASIDGRAGQGGEQFF.

The rearrangement links TRBV27 to TRBJ2-5, with 8 bases identical to TRBD1. V shed 4 bases, J shed 7 bases, and the junction held 5 bases outside the gene matches. The CDR3 covers 13 residues. The germline V gene has CDR1 MNHEY and CDR2 SMNVEV (reference sequence). The CDR3: CASSSDRVGTQYF. The CDR3 DNA reads TGTGCCAGCAGTTCGGACAGGGTGGGGACCCAGTACTTC.

The chain is built from TRBV7-2 and TRBJ2-7, with 10 bases lining up with TRBD1. The CDR3 is made up of 14 amino acids. From germline, CDR1 is SGHTA and CDR2 FQGNSA. The V gene end was trimmed by 8 bases and the J gene end by 3 bases; junction bases not matched to a gene: 7. This CDR3 reads CASAKGQGFYEQYF. CDR3 DNA sequence: TGTGCCAGCGCCAAGGGACAGGGGTTCTACGAGCAGTACTTC. Supplemented by reference TRBV7-2 and TRBJ2-7, the full variable domain reads GAGVSQSPSNKVTEKGKDVELRCDPISGHTALYWYRQSLGQGLEFLIYFQGNSAPDKSGLPSDRFSAERTGGSVSTLTIQRTQQEDSAVYLCASAKGQGFYEQYFGPGTRLTVT.

This CDR3 is CASSLTAYEQYF. The CDR3 DNA reads as TGTGCCAGCAGCCTAACAGCCTACGAGCAGTACTTC. The rearrangement uses TRBV28 and TRBJ2-7, with D hard to call. This CDR3 comprises 12 residues. Germline CDR1 and CDR2: MDHEN and SYDVKM. V dropped 6 bases and J dropped 2 bases, with 8 bases sitting between them.